Each of the 32 T cell receptor beta chains below was sequenced from the same sample in a study of blood T cell repertoires in COVID-19. Sequenced by immunoSEQ multiplex PCR; TCRdb stores in-frame clones only, minus some. The table shows a few hundred thousand clones, with roughly 80% occurring only once. The sample consisted of peripheral blood. The receptors originated from a woman aged 55-70 years with acute or convalescent COVID-19.

The chain carries TRBV5-6 and TRBJ1-3, with D hard to call. Germline V gives CDR1 SGHDT, CDR2 YYEEEE. The CDR3 runs 16 residues. Deletions cut 2 bases from V and 0 bases from J, with 12 bases between. CDR3: CASSFSSSLSGNTIYF. As DNA, the CDR3 is TGTGCCAGCAGCTTTAGCTCATCCCTCTCTGGAAACACCATATATTTT.

V and J are TRBV3-1 (or the pseudogene TRBV3-2) and TRBJ1-1; maybe TRBD1 (5 bases). The CDR3 contains 13 residues. From germline, CDR1 is LGHDT and CDR2 YNNKEL (reference sequence). Trimming stripped 0 bases from V and 11 bases from J, with 13 bases between. CDR3: CASSQDPGLLAFF. CDR3 nucleotides: TGTGCCAGCAGCCAAGACCCAGGGTTGCTGGCTTTCTTT.

J is TRBJ1-2 and V is TRBV4-2, with 9 nucleotides matching TRBD1. Losses at the gene ends were 2 bases for V and 4 bases for J; bases not matched to a gene: 5. Germline V gene data show CDR1 as LGHNA and CDR2 as YNFKEQ. The CDR3 is 15 residues long. In DNA form, the CDR3 reads TGTGCCAGCAGCCAACCAAACAGGGGGCCCTATGGCTACACCTTC. Protein: CASSQPNRGPYGYTF.

The chain recombines TRBV6-5 with TRBJ1-2, with 10 positions matching TRBD1. CDR3 length equals 15 residues. J gave up 4 bases and V 6 bases, and 8 bases lay outside the gene matches. Per germline, CDR1 MNHEY and CDR2 SVGAGI. This chain's CDR3 is CASSPMGQGSYGYTF. The CDR3 DNA follows: TGTGCCAGCAGCCCCATGGGACAGGGGAGCTATGGCTACACCTTC.

The chain carries TRBV5-1 and TRBJ1-2; 10 bases align to TRBD1. Germline CDR1 SGHRS, CDR2 YFSETQ. Trimming took 2 bases from V and 10 from J; bases not matched to a gene: 14. The CDR3 covers 16 residues. Here the CDR3 reads CASSFKPGQGLMTYTF. Written as DNA, the CDR3 is TGCGCCAGCAGCTTTAAACCGGGACAGGGGCTTATGACCTACACCTTC.

The rearrangement joins TRBV6-5 to TRBJ1-5, with D unresolved. The CDR3 runs to 15 residues. The germline gives CDR1 MNHEY, CDR2 SVGAGI. Between the trimmed V and J ends, which lost 7 bases and 3 bases, there was a span of 16 bases. DNA of the CDR3: TGTGCCAGCACCATCCACGTGGCGGACAATCAGCCCCAGCATTTT. This sequence encodes CASTIHVADNQPQHF.

The rearrangement links TRBV24-1 to TRBJ1-2, with a tentative D call TRBD1 (5 bases). This CDR3 has 13 residues. The V and J ends lost 5 bases and 2 bases respectively, with 8 bases between them. Germline values: CDR1 KGHDR, CDR2 SFDVKD. Written as DNA, the CDR3 is TGTGCCACCAGTGGTCAGGGAAACTATGGCTACACCTTC. This gives the protein CATSGQGNYGYTF.

CDR3 residues: CASSEGVPSYEQYF. The CDR3 region has the DNA TGTGCCAGCAGTGAGGGAGTACCCTCCTACGAGCAGTACTTC. The chain employs TRBV6-1 and TRBJ2-7; possible D gene TRBD2, 5 bases. Trimming left V 3 bases short and J 0 bases short, with 9 bases between. CDR1 and CDR2 from the germline V gene are MNHNS and SASEGT. This CDR3 is 14 amino acids long.

CDR3 sequence (DNA): TGTGCCAGCAGTACCCGGACAGGATCCTATGGCTACACCTTC. Translated, it gives CASSTRTGSYGYTF. The chain uses TRBV6-6 and TRBJ1-2; 7 nucleotides match TRBD1. Losses at the gene ends were 5 bases for V and 4 bases for J; bases not matched to a gene: 7. Germline V lookup: CDR1 MNHNY, CDR2 SVGAGI (reference sequence). The CDR3 contains 14 residues.

The chain links TRBV5-4 to TRBJ2-1, with D unclear. Trimming pared 3 bases from V and 9 bases from J, leaving 10 bases between. CDR3 length: 12 amino acids. In germline, CDR1 is SGHNT, CDR2 YYREEE (reference sequence). The CDR3 DNA reads TGTGCCAGCAGCTCGGTGGTCTCTGAGCAGTTCTTC. It is translated as CASSSVVSEQFF.

Only one count was recorded for this clone. The chain recombines TRBV4-1 with TRBJ2-5; maybe TRBD1 (5 bases). Trimming stripped 0 bases from V and 4 bases from J, with 9 bases between. The CDR3 sequence is 14 residues long. The germline V gene encodes CDR1 MGHRA and CDR2 YSYEKL. As DNA, the CDR3 is TGCGCCAGCAGCCAAGAAGGGGTGGGAGAGACCCAGTACTTC. Residues: CASSQEGVGETQYF.

This chain links TRBV28 with TRBJ1-1; D remains unclear. Trimming cost V 0 bases and J 2 bases, with 10 bases left between them. The germline V gene has CDR1 MDHEN and CDR2 SYDVKM. The CDR3 extends over 15 amino acids. The CDR3 sequence: CASSLWGRTNTEAFF. The DNA of the CDR3 is TGTGCCAGCAGTTTATGGGGCAGGACTAACACTGAAGCTTTCTTT.

V gene TRBV9 combines with J gene TRBJ2-2, with 12 nucleotides matching TRBD2. The ends lost 0 bases at V and 5 bases at J; junction bases unmatched: 2. Looked up from germline, CDR1 is SGDLS and CDR2 is YYNGEE. The CDR3 length is 16 residues. This chain's CDR3 is CASSVGTSGETGELFF. CDR3 coding DNA: TGTGCCAGCAGCGTAGGGACTAGCGGGGAAACCGGGGAGCTGTTTTTT.

V and J are TRBV19 and TRBJ2-7, with D uncertain. Germline-derived CDR1 and CDR2 are LNHDA and SQIVND (reference sequence). The CDR3 covers 13 residues. V was trimmed by 4 bases and J by 0 bases, leaving 7 bases between them. The CDR3 sequence: CASSSVGSYEQYF. CDR3 DNA sequence: TGTGCCAGTAGTAGCGTCGGCTCCTACGAGCAGTACTTC.

The chain combines TRBV10-3 with TRBJ1-6, with 9 nucleotides matching TRBD1. Per germline, CDR1 ENHRY and CDR2 SYGVKD. This CDR3 is 13 amino acids long. Trimming cost V 11 bases and J 7 bases; bases outside gene matches: 6. The DNA for the CDR3 is TGTGCCGCCCAGGGACAGGGAAATTCACCCCTCCACTTT. Its protein is CAAQGQGNSPLHF.

The chain has TRBV10-3 and TRBJ1-4, with 8 bases matching TRBD1. The CDR3 is 14 amino acids. Germline V gene lookup returns CDR1 ENHRY and CDR2 SYGVKD. V gave up 5 bases and J gave up 8 bases; unmatched junction bases: 7. CDR3 coding DNA: TGTGCCATCAGTCGCACAGGGGGAGGGGAAAAACTGTTTTTT. Amino acid sequence: CAISRTGGGEKLFF.

The table lists this clone with a few counts. The chain recombines TRBV19 with TRBJ1-1; TRBD1 aligns across 9 bases. The CDR3 sequence is 15 residues long. Germline V gives CDR1 LNHDA, CDR2 SQIVND (reference sequence). V was clipped by 5 bases and J by 6 bases; unmatched bases: 10. The CDR3 region has the DNA TGTGCCAGTAGTTTCACCGGGACAGGGATCGCTGAAGCTTTCTTT. Protein sequence: CASSFTGTGIAEAFF.

The chain has TRBV27 and TRBJ2-7; tentatively, D is TRBD2 (6 bases). Germline V lookup: CDR1 MNHEY, CDR2 SMNVEV (reference sequence). The V end was cut by 3 bases, the J end by 1 base, with 10 bases between. The CDR3 totals 14 residues. The CDR3: CASSFGGVSYEQYF. CDR3 nucleotides: TGTGCCAGCAGTTTCGGCGGGGTATCCTACGAGCAGTACTTC.

V is TRBV5-4 and J is TRBJ1-2, with D possibly being TRBD1 (5 bases). CDR3 length: 13 residues. The ends were cut back, 4 bases at V and 4 bases at J, with 11 bases in the middle. Germline-derived CDR1 and CDR2 are SGHNT and YYREEE (reference sequence). The CDR3 bases are TGTGCCAGCAGCCCCGGGACTCGCTATGGCTACACCTTC. It yields the protein CASSPGTRYGYTF. The full variable domain, rest sourced from reference TRBV5-4 and TRBJ1-2, is ETGVTQSPTHLIKTRGQQVTLRCSSQSGHNTVSWYQQALGQGPQFIFQYYREEENGRGNFPPRFSGLQFPNYSSELNVNALELDDSALYLCASSPGTRYGYTFGSGTRLTVV.

This clone was detected once. The chain recombines TRBV3-1 (or the pseudogene TRBV3-2) with TRBJ2-1, with 10 bases that match TRBD2. The germline V gene has CDR1 LGHDT and CDR2 YNNKEL (reference sequence). The junction had 6 bases not matched to a gene; V was cut back by 3 bases and J by 4 bases. This CDR3 comprises 16 residues. This CDR3 is CASSHQLAGAYNEQFF. CDR3 coding DNA: TGTGCCAGCAGCCACCAGCTAGCGGGGGCATACAATGAGCAGTTCTTC.

The V gene is TRBV2, the J gene TRBJ1-2, with 11 bases identical to TRBD1. The CDR3 runs 15 residues. Trimming at V came to 6 bases and at J to 1 base, leaving 4 bases not matched to a gene. The germline V gene has CDR1 SNHLY and CDR2 FYNNEI. CDR3 residues: CASRAGQGGNYGYTF. In DNA, the CDR3 is TGTGCCAGCAGGGCGGGACAGGGGGGTAACTATGGCTACACCTTC.

This chain links TRBV2 with TRBJ1-1; 10 bases are a match to TRBD1. The trim removed 8 bases at V and 5 bases at J, leaving 8 bases unmatched. Per germline, CDR1 SNHLY and CDR2 FYNNEI. The CDR3 runs 14 residues. The DNA for the CDR3 is TGTGCCAGCCGAGAGGGACAGGGGCGGACTGAAGCTTTCTTT. Protein sequence: CASREGQGRTEAFF.

The chain employs TRBV5-1 and TRBJ2-1; 12 nucleotides match TRBD2. The V gene's germline CDR1 is SGHRS and CDR2 YFSETQ. The V segment lost 0 bases and the J segment 4 bases; nucleotides outside the gene matches: 2. The CDR3 spans 16 residues. CDR3 DNA: TGCGCCAGCAGCTTGGCCGGGACTAGCGGGTACAATGAGCAGTTCTTC. Translated, it gives CASSLAGTSGYNEQFF.

This clone was detected only once. The chain combines TRBV9 with TRBJ2-3; 16 bases are shared with TRBD2. Germline CDR1 and CDR2: SGDLS and YYNGEE. The CDR3 loop spans 16 amino acids. Trimming took 2 bases from V and 7 from J; bases not matched to a gene: 4. The CDR3 nucleotides read TGTGCCAGCAGCGTGGGACTAGCGGGGGGGCCGAATACGCAGTATTTT. It codes for CASSVGLAGGPNTQYF.

This chain uses TRBV24-1 with TRBJ1-3, with unresolved D. This CDR3 is built from 12 residues. Trimming took off 12 bases at V and 4 bases at J, with 12 bases between the two ends. Germline loops: CDR1 KGHDR, CDR2 SFDVKD. The CDR3 coding sequence is TGTGCCGCCGCCCGAGAGGGAAACACCATATATTTT. Translated: CAAAREGNTIYF.

The chain carries TRBV10-3 and TRBJ1-1, with 9 bases lining up with TRBD1. The V gene end was trimmed by 4 bases and the J gene end by 3 bases; junction bases not matched to a gene: 6. The CDR3 totals 15 residues. The germline CDR1 and CDR2 sequences are ENHRY and SYGVKD. The CDR3 spells CAISGTGEADTEAFF. CDR3 nucleotides: TGTGCCATCAGTGGGACAGGGGAGGCGGACACTGAAGCTTTCTTT.

The V call is TRBV5-1, the J call TRBJ2-3, with unresolved D. V was cut by 1 base and J by 1 base, with 10 bases left in between. The CDR3 contains 15 residues. Germline CDR1 is SGHRS and CDR2 is YFSETQ. This CDR3 is CASSLNYPGTDTQYF. The CDR3 coding sequence is TGCGCCAGCAGCTTGAACTACCCCGGCACAGATACGCAGTATTTT.

The table lists this clone with a count of one. The genes are TRBV5-4 and TRBJ1-2; 11 bases agree with TRBD1. V lost 9 bases and J lost 5; bases outside the gene matches: 6. The germline V gene has CDR1 SGHNT and CDR2 YYREEE (reference sequence). This CDR3 has 13 amino acids. CDR3 region: CANQDRGLYGYTF. CDR3 sequence (DNA): TGTGCCAACCAGGACAGGGGGCTTTATGGCTACACCTTC.

This rearrangement joins TRBV7-2 to TRBJ1-6; a possible D gene is TRBD1 (5 bases). Trimming took off 1 base at V and 3 bases at J, with 13 bases between the two ends. This CDR3 comprises 17 residues. The V gene's germline CDR1 is SGHTA and CDR2 FQGNSA. CDR3 nucleotide sequence: TGTGCCAGCAGCTTAGGGGGGACTGGCCTCTATAATTCACCCCTCCACTTT. It translates to CASSLGGTGLYNSPLHF.

The genes are TRBV6-6 and TRBJ1-4, with D perhaps TRBD1 (5 bases). Germline V gene sequence: CDR1 MNHNY, CDR2 SVGAGI (reference sequence). CDR3 length: 15 amino acids. Trimming pared 7 bases from V and 8 bases from J, leaving 20 bases between. The CDR3 reads CASTKTWGGWEKLFF. The CDR3 region has the DNA TGTGCCAGCACAAAAACCTGGGGGGGATGGGAAAAACTGTTTTTT.

This clone was picked up one time. The rearrangement joins TRBV11-2 to TRBJ2-6; weak D call: TRBD1 (6 bases). CDR1 is SGHAT, CDR2 FQNNGV, per germline. This CDR3 contains 18 residues. V was clipped by 5 bases and J by 0 bases, with 17 bases between them. In DNA form, the CDR3 reads TGTGCCAGCAGCCCAGACAGGACATCTTACTCTGGGGCCAACGTCCTGACTTTC. Translation gives CASSPDRTSYSGANVLTF.

This clone was seen a few times. The chain employs TRBV19 and TRBJ1-2; D remains unclear. Trimming shortened V by 4 bases and J by 4 bases, and 13 bases separated the two germline ends. CDR3 length: 14 amino acids. Germline CDR1 and CDR2: LNHDA and SQIVND (reference sequence). The CDR3 spells CASSTGRSLYGYTF. For the CDR3, the DNA is TGTGCCAGTAGTACGGGTCGAAGTCTCTATGGCTACACCTTC.